The rows below give T cell receptor beta chains drawn from one sample of a study of a mutant IDH1 vaccine in newly diagnosed glioma. For these TCRs, the target antigens are not known. Measured with immunoSEQ multiplex PCR; TCRdb has only the in-frame clones, and not every one. The sample lists about 72,000 clones; almost 85% were seen once. Sequenced here: PBMCs, sampled from a glioma patient whose treatment included an IDH1 peptide vaccine. The receptor set was obtained from a man aged 18-30 years with glioma. Each CDR3 is given with its conserved first and last residue. The order of the fields is J gene, V gene, clone size, D gene, CDR3 protein, CDR3 DNA. A D gene is named only where the DNA matches it firmly. Clone size, where shown, is once, few, many, or a class for clones that have expanded.

j_gene: TRBJ2-7
v_gene: TRBV7-9
abundance: .
d_gene: TRBD1
CDR3aa: CASSLETGGNYEQYF
CDR3nt: TGTGCCAGCAGCTTAGAAACAGGGGGGAACTACGAGCAGTACTTC

j_gene: TRBJ2-1
v_gene: TRBV7-9
abundance: once
d_gene: .
CDR3aa: CASSLRRGNEQFF
CDR3nt: TGTGCCAGCAGCCTTAGGAGGGGCAATGAGCAGTTCTTC

j_gene: TRBJ2-1
v_gene: TRBV7-9
abundance: .
d_gene: TRBD2
CDR3aa: CASSRPTSGGGIRGSEQFF
CDR3nt: TGTGCCAGCAGCCGCCCGACTTCGGGGGGGGGCATTCGAGGTAGTGAGCAGTTCTTC

j_gene: TRBJ1-1
v_gene: TRBV18
abundance: .
d_gene: .
CDR3aa: CASSPPGVRAEAFF
CDR3nt: TGTGCCAGCTCACCACCAGGGGTGAGAGCCGAAGCTTTCTTT

j_gene: TRBJ2-7
v_gene: TRBV29-1
abundance: .
d_gene: .
CDR3aa: CSVRGRTLDEQYF
CDR3nt: TGCAGCGTGCGAGGACGGACCCTGGACGAGCAGTACTTC

j_gene: TRBJ1-2
v_gene: TRBV19
abundance: once
d_gene: .
CDR3aa: CASSILGNGYTF
CDR3nt: TGTGCCAGTAGTATCCTGGGGAATGGCTACACCTTC

j_gene: TRBJ2-5
v_gene: TRBV2
abundance: few
d_gene: .
CDR3aa: CASKKRANQETQYF
CDR3nt: TGTGCCAGCAAGAAGCGGGCTAACCAAGAGACCCAGTACTTC

j_gene: TRBJ1-2
v_gene: TRBV28
abundance: .
d_gene: .
CDR3aa: CASRSGQIDGYTF
CDR3nt: TGTGCCAGCCGATCGGGGCAGATAGATGGCTACACCTTC

j_gene: TRBJ2-5
v_gene: TRBV9
abundance: .
d_gene: TRBD1
CDR3aa: CASSVVGGSGETQYF
CDR3nt: TGTGCCAGCAGCGTAGTAGGGGGCTCTGGGGAGACCCAGTACTTC

j_gene: TRBJ2-7
v_gene: TRBV4-2
abundance: .
d_gene: TRBD2
CDR3aa: CASSHTGTSSSYEQYF
CDR3nt: TGTGCCAGCAGCCACACAGGGACTAGCAGCTCCTACGAGCAGTACTTC